Given below is one T cell receptor beta chain in context. This entry belongs to a study of T cell changes during pregnancy in multiple sclerosis. Libraries were prepared by immunoSEQ multiplex PCR; TCRdb keeps only in-frame clonotypes and omits some of them. The sample has over 45,000 clones; 92% are singletons. Germline lookup yields CDR1 SGHVS and CDR2 FNYEAQ. Trimming removed 6 bases from V and 6 bases from J; junction bases left unmatched: 3. This CDR3 region has 12 residues. This TCR came from a female donor with multiple sclerosis, enrolled in a pregnancy study. The starting material was CD4+ T cells from peripheral blood mononuclear cells, obtained in the second trimester of pregnancy. The chain is built from TRBV7-6 and TRBJ2-3, with TRBD2 identical over 7 bases. The CDR3 coding sequence is TGTGCCAGCAGTTTCGGGGGGGATACGCAGTATTTT. It codes for CASSFGGDTQYF. Full variable domain (remainder filled in from reference TRBV7-6 and TRBJ2-3): GAGVSQSPRYKVTKRGQDVALRCDPISGHVSLYWYRQALGQGPEFLTYFNYEAQQDKSGLPNDRFSAERPEGSISTLTIQRTEQRDSAMYRCASSFGGDTQYFGPGTRLTVL.